A selection of T cell receptor beta chains follows, all from one sample in a study of blood T cell repertoires in COVID-19. Here immunoSEQ multiplex PCR was the method, and the copy in TCRdb shows in-frame clones only, minus some. The repertoire includes 210,000 or so clones, roughly nine tenths of them detected once, and over 1.5% sits in the top ten. The specimen sequenced was peripheral blood. These receptors all stem from a man aged 35 to 55 with active or convalescent COVID-19. Both conserved end residues are part of each CDR3. A D gene is named only where the DNA matches it firmly. A row's size may be missing; if present it is once, few, many or a size class.

d_call clone_size j_call v_call cdr3_aa cdr3_nt
- - TRBJ2-5 TRBV24-1 CATSDALGAGETQYF TGTGCCACCAGTGATGCCCTCGGGGCGGGGGAGACCCAGTACTTC
TRBD1 - TRBJ1-2 TRBV6-1 CASSEVGTDYGYTF TGTGCCAGCAGTGAAGTTGGGACAGACTATGGCTACACCTTC
TRBD1 once TRBJ2-7 TRBV4-1 CASSPGTGGYEQYF TGCGCCAGCAGCCCTGGGACAGGGGGCTACGAGCAGTACTTC
- once TRBJ1-5 TRBV7-2 CASSLAGGPNQPQHF TGTGCCAGCAGCCTCGCGGGAGGGCCCAATCAGCCCCAGCATTTT
TRBD1 - TRBJ2-3 TRBV28 CASTTGGADTQYF TGTGCCAGCACGACAGGGGGCGCAGATACGCAGTATTTT
- - TRBJ1-1 TRBV5-1 CASSFTGTEAFF TGCGCCAGCAGTTTTACAGGGACTGAAGCTTTCTTT
- - TRBJ1-6 TRBV28 CASGGGGRTYNSPLHF TGTGCCAGCGGGGGCGGGGGGAGGACCTATAATTCACCCCTCCACTTT
TRBD1 - TRBJ1-4 TRBV20-1 CSASGSGGEKLFF TGCAGTGCTAGTGGTTCAGGGGGTGAAAAACTGTTTTTT
- - TRBJ2-2 TRBV15 CATSRDGATANTGELFF TGTGCCACCAGCAGAGATGGGGCCACCGCGAACACCGGGGAGCTGTTTTTT
TRBD1 - TRBJ1-2 TRBV27 CASSRQGIYGYTF TGTGCCAGCAGTCGACAGGGGATATATGGCTACACCTTC
- - TRBJ2-5 TRBV7-3 CASSLAGWETQYF TGTGCCAGCAGCTTAGCGGGGTGGGAGACCCAGTACTTC
- - TRBJ1-1 TRBV28 CASSFKLGAITENTEAFF TGTGCCAGCAGTTTTAAATTGGGGGCTATTACCGAGAACACTGAAGCTTTCTTT
TRBD1 - TRBJ1-6 TRBV2 CASSEFPGQGYNSPLHF TGTGCCAGCAGCGAATTCCCGGGACAGGGGTATAATTCACCCCTCCACTTT
- - TRBJ1-1 TRBV28 CASSLGTGEAFF TGTGCCAGCAGTTTGGGAACAGGGGAAGCTTTCTTT
TRBD1 once TRBJ1-5 TRBV27 CASSRQGFNQPQHF TGTGCCAGCAGTCGACAGGGATTTAATCAGCCCCAGCATTTT
TRBD2 - TRBJ2-1 TRBV7-2 CASRRPAGGRGEQFF TGTGCCAGCAGGCGGCCGGCGGGGGGGAGGGGTGAGCAGTTCTTC
TRBD1 - TRBJ1-2 TRBV2 CASSNAGTAYGYTF TGTGCCAGCAGTAATGCCGGGACAGCCTATGGCTACACCTTC
TRBD2 - TRBJ2-2 TRBV28 CASSPGGTVAELFF TGTGCCAGCAGCCCGGGGGGTACCGTAGCGGAGCTGTTTTTT
- few TRBJ1-5 TRBV28 CASSLRQAPYSNQPQHF TGTGCCAGCAGTCTCCGACAGGCCCCATATAGCAATCAGCCCCAGCATTTT
- - TRBJ1-3 TRBV6-5 CASSQDSYSGNTIYF TGTGCCAGCAGTCAGGACAGCTACTCTGGAAACACCATATATTTT
- - TRBJ1-4 TRBV28 CASSSNEKLFF TGTGCCAGCAGCTCCAATGAAAAACTGTTTTTT
TRBD1 - TRBJ1-1 TRBV27 CASIPFAGTANTEAFF TGTGCCAGCATTCCCTTCGCCGGGACAGCCAACACTGAAGCTTTCTTT
- - TRBJ2-7 TRBV7-9 CASSSRWVERSYEQYF TGTGCCAGCAGCTCCCGGTGGGTTGAGAGGTCCTACGAGCAGTACTTC
TRBD1 - TRBJ2-5 TRBV5-8 CASSRQGYQETQYF TGTGCCAGCAGCCGACAGGGGTACCAAGAGACCCAGTACTTC
- - TRBJ2-1 TRBV7-9 CASSLAAGTGNEQFF TGTGCCAGCAGCTTAGCGGCAGGGACTGGCAATGAGCAGTTCTTC
TRBD1 - TRBJ2-2 TRBV25-1 CASSPNRGQDTGELFF TGTGCCAGCAGCCCCAATAGGGGGCAGGACACCGGGGAGCTGTTTTTT
TRBD1 - TRBJ1-2 TRBV6-5 CASSINRGIDYGYTF TGTGCCAGCAGCATTAACAGGGGTATCGACTATGGCTACACCTTC
TRBD2 - TRBJ2-5 TRBV4-2 CASSPPGTSRETQYF TGTGCCAGCAGCCCACCCGGGACTAGCCGTGAGACCCAGTACTTC
- - TRBJ2-3 TRBV2 CASTGADTQYF TGTGCCAGCACCGGGGCAGATACGCAGTATTTT
- - TRBJ1-1 TRBV7-6 CASSPGGRVTEAFF TGTGCCAGCAGCCCGGGGGGGCGCGTCACTGAAGCTTTCTTT
- - TRBJ1-5 TRBV4-1 CASSQGSLSVSNQPQHF TGCGCCAGCAGCCAAGGATCACTATCGGTCAGCAATCAGCCCCAGCATTTT
TRBD2 - TRBJ2-7 TRBV7-2 CASSSIFYLAGGNPYEQYF TGTGCCAGCAGCTCGATATTTTATCTAGCGGGAGGGAACCCCTACGAGCAGTACTTC
TRBD1 - TRBJ2-7 TRBV19 CASSKGALYEQYF TGTGCCAGTAGTAAGGGGGCGCTTTACGAGCAGTACTTC
- once TRBJ2-1 TRBV10-3 CAIGPPGRGNEQFF TGTGCCATCGGTCCCCCGGGACGGGGGAATGAGCAGTTCTTC
- - TRBJ2-3 TRBV3-1/TRBV3-2 CASSLAPSYTDTQYF TGTGCCAGCAGCCTTGCCCCCTCCTACACAGATACGCAGTATTTT
- - TRBJ2-5 TRBV10-3 CAISRLVGEAQYF TGTGCCATCAGTCGACTAGTGGGAGAGGCCCAGTACTTC
TRBD2 - TRBJ2-2 TRBV27 CASSLGLAGGWVNTGELFF TGTGCCAGCAGTTTGGGACTAGCGGGAGGATGGGTCAACACCGGGGAGCTGTTTTTT